The 25 T cell receptor beta chains in this list originate from one sample, sequenced in a study of T-cell reconstitution after alpha-beta-depleted transplantation in children. TCRbeta library preparation incorporated unique molecular identifiers. TCRdb re-called the PCR reads with MiXCR, one entry per CDR3 protein. This sample has 95,000 to 150,000 distinct CDR3 sequences; 20% to 25% occur once, and the top ten carry 10% to 13%. Sequencing used PBMCs, mostly from graft donor cells, obtained 180 days after TCRalphabeta/CD19-depleted stem cell transplant. These receptors came from a male patient between 2 and 10 years old who had a stem cell transplant for chronic granulomatous disease, so the T cells may come from the graft donor.

There are a few counts of this clonotype. This rearrangement joins TRBV20-1 to TRBJ2-5; D remains unclear. In germline, CDR1 is DFQATT, CDR2 SNEGSKA (reference sequence). The CDR3 extends over 12 amino acids. The germline V and J ends were trimmed by 1 base and 2 bases, with 5 bases remaining between them. CDR3 DNA sequence: TGCAGTGCTAGAGCCGTTCAAGAGACCCAGTACTTC. It specifies CSARAVQETQYF.

This clonotype appeared a few times. The rearrangement uses TRBV12-3 or TRBV12-4 and TRBJ1-1; tentative D call: TRBD1 (6 bases). Trimming cost V 5 bases and J 0 bases, with 13 bases left between them. The CDR3 covers 15 residues. The CDR3 nucleotides read TGTGCCAGCAGTCCAGTAACAGGGATGAACACTGAAGCTTTCTTT. Protein product: CASSPVTGMNTEAFF.

This clonotype was seen a single time. CDR3 region: CASSLGQKLHF. CDR3 bases: TGCGCCAGCAGCTTGGGGCAGAAGCTCCACTTT. V and J are TRBV5-1 and TRBJ1-6; no definite D call. CDR1 SGHRS and CDR2 YFSETQ come from the germline V gene. The CDR3 spans 11 residues. Trimming removed 0 bases from V and 16 bases from J, with 8 bases in between.

The chain joins TRBV10-3 to TRBJ2-1, with a tentative D call TRBD2 (5 bases). Trimming removed 4 bases from V and 8 bases from J, with 12 bases in between. CDR3 length: 13 residues. Germline CDR1 reads ENHRY; CDR2 reads SYGVKD. DNA of the CDR3: TGTGCCATCAGTGGCCCGGGGTACGATGAGCAGTTCTTC. Protein sequence: CAISGPGYDEQFF.

A few counts support this clonotype. CDR3 nucleotides: TGTGCCAGCAGTCATGAGATGAACACTGAAGCTTTCTTT. Translating it yields CASSHEMNTEAFF. This chain uses TRBV6-1 with TRBJ1-1; D unresolved. The germline gives CDR1 MNHNS, CDR2 SASEGT. The CDR3 loop spans 13 amino acids. Trimming pared 5 bases from V and 0 bases from J, leaving 7 bases between.

On this clonotype itself: This CDR3 is missing its conserved last phenylalanine or tryptophan, likely due to a read error. The rearrangement uses TRBV20-1 and TRBJ2-1; 14 bases fit TRBD2. J lost 5 bases, V lost 0 bases, and 3 bases had no gene match. The CDR3 runs to 16 residues. Germline V CDR1 and CDR2: DFQATT, SNEGSKA (reference sequence). The CDR3 spells CSAREPGLAGDNEQFI. The DNA for the CDR3 is TGCAGTGCTAGAGAGCCGGGACTAGCGGGAGACAATGAGCAGTTCATC.

The chain has TRBV20-1 and TRBJ2-2; weak D call: TRBD2 (5 bases). The CDR3 spans 16 residues. Germline-derived CDR1 and CDR2 are DFQATT and SNEGSKA (reference sequence). V dropped 6 bases and J dropped 4 bases, with 21 bases sitting between them. CDR3 DNA: TGCAGTGCCAAACCCCCTGGGGAGTGGTCCACCGGGGAGCTGTTTTTT. Its translation: CSAKPPGEWSTGELFF.

At least ten counts were recorded for this clonotype. The rearrangement uses TRBV29-1 and TRBJ2-1; possibly TRBD1 or TRBD2 for D (6 bases each). CDR1 is SQVTM, CDR2 ANQGSEA, per germline. V was trimmed by 7 bases and J by 6 bases, leaving 19 bases between them. The CDR3 extends over 14 amino acids. Here the CDR3 DNA reads TGCAGCGCCGCGGGGCCGGGGGCCACCAATGAGCAGTTCTTC. It specifies CSAAGPGATNEQFF.

The V and J genes are TRBV5-6 and TRBJ2-1, with TRBD1 matching over 9 bases. Germline V lookup: CDR1 SGHDT, CDR2 YYEEEE. This CDR3 region has 16 residues. With 4 bases clipped from V and 2 bases from J, the junction kept 7 bases outside the gene matches. The CDR3 sequence is CASSPDRGTPYNEQFF. CDR3 sequence (DNA): TGTGCCAGCAGCCCGGACAGGGGAACTCCCTACAATGAGCAGTTCTTC.

This clonotype has ten or more counts. The CDR3 spells CASSLGLAGGPTDTQYF. CDR3 DNA: TGTGCCAGCAGCTTAGGGCTAGCGGGAGGGCCCACAGATACGCAGTATTTT. The V and J genes are TRBV7-2 and TRBJ2-3; 12 bases align to TRBD2. The CDR3 length is 17 residues. J lost 2 bases, V lost 1 base, and 4 bases had no gene match. From germline, CDR1 is SGHTA and CDR2 FQGNSA. Full variable domain (missing parts from reference TRBV7-2 and TRBJ2-3): GAGVSQSPSNKVTEKGKDVELRCDPISGHTALYWYRQSLGQGLEFLIYFQGNSAPDKSGLPSDRFSAERTGGSVSTLTIQRTQQEDSAVYLCASSLGLAGGPTDTQYFGPGTRLTVL.

This clonotype was detected a few times. The DNA for the CDR3 is TGCAGTGCCAACCGGCCGGCTGGACAGCCCCAGCATTTT. This gives the protein CSANRPAGQPQHF. The rearrangement joins TRBV20-1 to TRBJ1-5, with D unresolved. CDR1 is DFQATT, CDR2 SNEGSKA, per germline (reference sequence). This CDR3 contains 13 residues. Trimming took 6 bases from V and 7 from J, leaving 16 bases between them.

This clonotype was picked up a small number of times. The V and J genes are TRBV12-3 or TRBV12-4 and TRBJ2-1; 7 bases line up with TRBD2. V was clipped by 3 bases and J by 2 bases; unmatched bases: 7. The CDR3 totals 16 residues. DNA for the CDR3: TGTGCCAGCAGTTTTTTTCGCGGGAGTGCCTACAATGAGCAGTTCTTC. This translates into CASSFFRGSAYNEQFF.

This clonotype was recorded a few times. V usage is TRBV29-1 and J usage is TRBJ2-2; D gene unclear. The CDR3 has 12 amino acids. From germline, CDR1 is SQVTM and CDR2 ANQGSEA. With 3 bases removed from V and 1 base from J, the gap between germline ends came to 3 bases. In DNA form, the CDR3 reads TGCAGCGTTGACCGGAACACCGGGGAGCTGTTTTTT. It yields the protein CSVDRNTGELFF.

This clonotype was recorded a few times. The chain joins TRBV29-1 to TRBJ1-2; D remains ambiguous. Trimming stripped 6 bases from V and 3 bases from J, with 17 bases between. CDR1 is SQVTM, CDR2 ANQGSEA, per germline. CDR3 length: 14 amino acids. The CDR3 DNA is TGCAGCGTAGAACCAGGTGGCGGGGACTATGGCTACACCTTC. Translating gives CSVEPGGGDYGYTF.

The chain combines TRBV6-1 with TRBJ1-1; 7 bases agree with TRBD1. Germline V CDR1 and CDR2: MNHNS, SASEGT. This CDR3 is 18 amino acids long. V trimming: 6 bases; J trimming: 0 bases; junction bases outside the gene matches: 16. The CDR3 DNA reads as TGTGCCAGCAGACCCCCGACAGGGTCATTAGACATGAACACTGAAGCTTTCTTT. Protein product: CASRPPTGSLDMNTEAFF.

This clonotype was counted at least ten times. The chain uses TRBV19 and TRBJ1-5; perhaps TRBD1 as D (5 bases). CDR3 length: 12 amino acids. The germline gives CDR1 LNHDA, CDR2 SQIVND (reference sequence). V gave up 6 bases and J gave up 2 bases, with 5 bases separating them. The DNA for the CDR3 is TGTGCCAGTAGACAGGGCAATCAGCCCCAGCATTTT. Translating it yields CASRQGNQPQHF.

In this sample, this clonotype turned up many times. The rearrangement links TRBV7-6 to TRBJ2-7; 10 nucleotides align to TRBD2. Germline trimming cut 4 bases from V and 1 base from J; bases unmatched to any gene: 4. Germline assignment: CDR1 SGHVS and CDR2 FNYEAQ. The CDR3 sequence is 15 residues long. CDR3 DNA: TGTGCCAGCAGCTCACTAGCGGGACGGTCCTACGAGCAGTACTTC. Translating gives CASSSLAGRSYEQYF.

This clonotype was counted many times. The chain uses TRBV20-1 and TRBJ2-4; D unclear. Trimming cost V 0 bases and J 2 bases, with 14 bases left between them. The V gene's germline CDR1 is DFQATT and CDR2 SNEGSKA (reference sequence). The CDR3 has 16 amino acids. CDR3 coding DNA: TGCAGTGCTAGAGATCAGATAGGTATAACCAAAAACATTCAGTACTTC. Residues: CSARDQIGITKNIQYF.

DNA of the CDR3: TGTGCCAGCAGGGAAATGGGGACCGGGGAGCTGTTTTTT. This gives the protein CASREMGTGELFF. This chain links TRBV6-1 with TRBJ2-2; D not certain. V dropped 6 bases and J dropped 5 bases, with 10 bases sitting between them. In germline, CDR1 is MNHNS, CDR2 SASEGT. CDR3 length: 13 residues.

In its sample, this clonotype was seen a few times. CDR3 coding DNA: TGCAGCTCTAGACAGGGCGTCAGCACTGAAGCTTTCTTT. Residues: CSSRQGVSTEAFF. The chain has TRBV29-1 and TRBJ1-1; 7 bases are a match to TRBD1. Germline CDR1 is SQVTM and CDR2 is ANQGSEA. The CDR3 runs 13 residues. Losses at the gene ends were 8 bases for V and 4 bases for J; bases not matched to a gene: 10.

This clonotype was counted ten times or more. The rearrangement joins TRBV7-9 to TRBJ2-7; TRBD2 matches 11 bases. Germline CDR1 reads SEHNR; CDR2 reads FQNEAQ (reference sequence). The CDR3 is made up of 15 amino acids. The trim removed 5 bases at V and 6 bases at J, leaving 9 bases unmatched. CDR3 amino acids: CASSLSGGAFSEQYF. The CDR3 DNA sequence: TGTGCCAGCAGCCTTAGCGGGGGGGCCTTCAGCGAGCAGTACTTC.

CDR3 in amino acids: CASSTQRNKNIQYF. CDR3 nucleotides: TGTGCCAGCAGTACCCAGAGGAACAAAAACATTCAGTACTTC. V gene TRBV12-3 or TRBV12-4 combines with J gene TRBJ2-4, with unresolved D. The CDR3 contains 14 residues. V was cut by 5 bases and J by 3 bases, with 11 bases left in between.

The chain employs TRBV29-1 and TRBJ1-4; TRBD1 might be the D (5 bases). This CDR3 contains 12 residues. Trimming cost V 7 bases and J 7 bases, with 13 bases left between them. Per germline, CDR1 SQVTM and CDR2 ANQGSEA. CDR3 DNA: TGCAGCGCAGACACAGGAGGTGAAAAACTGTTTTTT. Protein: CSADTGGEKLFF.

This clonotype was seen repeatedly, ten times or more. The chain has TRBV20-1 and TRBJ2-7; a weak D match, TRBD2 (5 bases). The V and J ends lost 0 bases and 4 bases respectively, with 16 bases between them. The CDR3 is 15 residues long. CDR1 and CDR2 (germline): DFQATT, SNEGSKA (reference sequence). The DNA for the CDR3 is TGCAGTGCTAGAGATCCAGGATTAGCGCCTTACGAGCAGTACTTC. It yields the protein CSARDPGLAPYEQYF.

This clonotype came up many times. The chain recombines TRBV5-5 with TRBJ2-3; D perhaps matches TRBD2 (6 bases). Germline CDR1 is SGHKS and CDR2 is YYEKEE (reference sequence). The CDR3 covers 17 residues. V dropped 2 bases and J dropped 2 bases, with 18 bases sitting between them. The CDR3 DNA reads TGTGCCAGCAGCTTACCCATGGTAGCGGCCCCCACAGATACGCAGTATTTT. It codes for CASSLPMVAAPTDTQYF.